This T cell receptor beta chain was recorded in a study of T cell responses to AZD1222 COVID-19 vaccine. Whole-study findings and limits: Spike-specific TCR breadth and depth grew following two AZD1222 doses. Nearly half of the spike-specific TCRs reportedly recognize variant regions that carry no mutations.

This table comes from immunoSEQ multiplex PCR, and its TCRdb copy is limited to in-frame clones, with some not included. The sample carries 190,000 or so clones, 85% to 95% recorded once. On this clone: Its cognate antigen is unknown.

The clonotype originates from an adult who received the AZD1222 COVID-19 vaccine. Source: peripheral blood, taken 28 days after the second AZD1222 dose.

CDR3 in amino acids: CASSPDRANTGELFF. CDR3 bases: TGTGCCAGCAGCCCTGACAGGGCGAACACCGGGGAGCTGTTTTTT. This rearrangement joins TRBV7-7 to TRBJ2-2, with TRBD1 matching 7 bases. Germline CDR1 SSHAT, CDR2 FNYEAQ (reference sequence). The CDR3 consists of 15 residues. V trimming: 5 bases; J trimming: 0 bases; junction bases outside the gene matches: 3.